Listed below are T cell receptor beta chains from one sample, sequenced in a study of vaccination and CD4 T cells after COVID-19. TCRdb passed the PCR reads through MiXCR, listing each CDR3 protein once. The sample shows approximately 2,000 distinct CDR3 sequences, under 55% of them seen only once. What these receptors recognize is not known. The input for sequencing was CD4+ T cells from blood, cultured in vitro, taken after SARS-CoV-2 vaccination. Receptors originate from a human donor who had recovered from COVID-19. Each CDR3 is given with its conserved first and last residue. A D gene is named only where the DNA matches it firmly. The size field is filled for only some rows; it gives once, few, many or a size class.

v_call: TRBV10-3
j_call: TRBJ1-1
d_call: TRBD1
clone_size: NA
cdr3_aa: CAISVDRGTEAFF
cdr3_nt: TGTGCCATCAGTGTAGACAGGGGCACTGAAGCTTTCTTT

v_call: TRBV27
j_call: TRBJ2-2
d_call: NA
clone_size: few
cdr3_aa: CASSSWEGGELFF
cdr3_nt: TGTGCCAGCAGTTCTTGGGAAGGCGGGGAGCTGTTTTTT

v_call: TRBV29-1
j_call: TRBJ1-2
d_call: NA
clone_size: NA
cdr3_aa: CSVGVHGGTEYGYTF
cdr3_nt: TGCAGCGTTGGGGTTCACGGGGGGACGGAATATGGCTACACCTTC

v_call: TRBV12-3/TRBV12-4
j_call: TRBJ1-2
d_call: NA
clone_size: NA
cdr3_aa: CASSLESGLADYGYTF
cdr3_nt: TGTGCCAGCAGTTTAGAAAGTGGGCTCGCTGACTATGGCTACACCTTC

v_call: TRBV19
j_call: TRBJ2-3
d_call: TRBD2
clone_size: NA
cdr3_aa: CASSLSSGGGTDTQYF
cdr3_nt: TGTGCCAGTAGTCTCAGTAGCGGGGGGGGCACAGATACGCAGTATTTT

v_call: TRBV7-8
j_call: TRBJ1-5
d_call: NA
clone_size: NA
cdr3_aa: CASSRVAQPQHF
cdr3_nt: TGTGCCAGCAGCCGAGTGGCTCAGCCCCAGCATTTT

v_call: TRBV5-6
j_call: TRBJ1-6
d_call: NA
clone_size: NA
cdr3_aa: CATRREGNSPLHF
cdr3_nt: TGTGCCACCAGACGGGAGGGTAATTCACCCCTCCACTTT

v_call: TRBV19
j_call: TRBJ1-2
d_call: TRBD1
clone_size: medium-sized
cdr3_aa: CASISMGMTGRIGNYGYTF
cdr3_nt: TGTGCCAGTATTAGTATGGGGATGACAGGGAGAATCGGTAACTATGGCTACACCTTC

v_call: TRBV4-2
j_call: TRBJ1-4
d_call: NA
clone_size: NA
cdr3_aa: CASSQDGTSGEKLFF
cdr3_nt: TGTGCCAGCAGCCAGGACGGGACGTCGGGTGAAAAACTGTTTTTT

v_call: TRBV24-1
j_call: TRBJ1-2
d_call: TRBD1
clone_size: NA
cdr3_aa: CATSDLVTGNYGYTF
cdr3_nt: TGTGCCACCAGTGATTTGGTGACAGGGAACTATGGCTACACCTTC

v_call: TRBV24-1
j_call: TRBJ1-5
d_call: NA
clone_size: NA
cdr3_aa: CATSIGSQPQHF
cdr3_nt: TGTGCCACCAGTATAGGGAGTCAGCCCCAGCATTTT

v_call: TRBV7-6
j_call: TRBJ2-2
d_call: NA
clone_size: NA
cdr3_aa: CASSLGILFNTGELFF
cdr3_nt: TGTGCCAGCAGCTTGGGGATTCTGTTTAACACCGGGGAGCTGTTTTTT

v_call: TRBV6-2/TRBV6-3
j_call: TRBJ1-5
d_call: TRBD1
clone_size: NA
cdr3_aa: CASSYSRGRGDQPQHF
cdr3_nt: TGTGCCAGCAGTTACTCGAGAGGCAGGGGGGATCAGCCCCAGCATTTT

v_call: TRBV20-1
j_call: TRBJ2-2
d_call: NA
clone_size: few
cdr3_aa: CSAAGGQATGELFF
cdr3_nt: TGCAGTGCCGCGGGCGGGCAGGCCACCGGGGAGCTGTTTTTT

v_call: TRBV7-6
j_call: TRBJ2-2
d_call: NA
clone_size: NA
cdr3_aa: CASSLRAEDGELFF
cdr3_nt: TGTGCCAGCAGCTTAAGGGCTGAGGACGGGGAGCTGTTTTTT

v_call: TRBV20-1
j_call: TRBJ2-7
d_call: TRBD2
clone_size: NA
cdr3_aa: CSARDRLAGVAEQYF
cdr3_nt: TGCAGTGCTAGAGACCGACTAGCGGGAGTAGCCGAGCAGTACTTC

v_call: TRBV6-7
j_call: TRBJ1-5
d_call: NA
clone_size: NA
cdr3_aa: CASSYPPRQPQHF
cdr3_nt: TGTGCCAGCAGTTACCCCCCGAGACAGCCCCAGCATTTT

v_call: TRBV19
j_call: TRBJ1-5
d_call: NA
clone_size: NA
cdr3_aa: CASETLTGGNQPQHF
cdr3_nt: TGTGCCAGTGAAACCCTGACGGGGGGCAATCAGCCCCAGCATTTT

v_call: TRBV5-5
j_call: TRBJ2-2
d_call: TRBD1
clone_size: NA
cdr3_aa: CASSWSGGNTGELFF
cdr3_nt: TGTGCCAGCAGCTGGTCAGGGGGCAACACCGGGGAGCTGTTTTTT

v_call: TRBV12-3/TRBV12-4
j_call: TRBJ1-3
d_call: TRBD1
clone_size: NA
cdr3_aa: CASSLHATGAGNTIYF
cdr3_nt: TGTGCCAGCAGCCTTCACGCGACAGGGGCTGGAAACACCATATATTTT

v_call: TRBV20-1
j_call: TRBJ1-1
d_call: NA
clone_size: few
cdr3_aa: CSASRDGADLMNTEAFF
cdr3_nt: TGCAGTGCTTCCCGGGACGGGGCGGATCTTATGAACACTGAAGCTTTCTTT

v_call: TRBV5-3
j_call: TRBJ1-1
d_call: NA
clone_size: NA
cdr3_aa: CATIRDTEAFF
cdr3_nt: TGTGCCACAATAAGGGACACTGAAGCTTTCTTT

v_call: TRBV19
j_call: TRBJ1-1
d_call: NA
clone_size: NA
cdr3_aa: CASNVQMNTEAFF
cdr3_nt: TGTGCCAGTAATGTTCAGATGAACACTGAAGCTTTCTTT

v_call: TRBV11-3
j_call: TRBJ2-5
d_call: TRBD1
clone_size: NA
cdr3_aa: CASSNPRDRQETQYF
cdr3_nt: TGTGCCAGCAGCAACCCCCGGGACAGACAAGAGACCCAGTACTTC

v_call: TRBV9
j_call: TRBJ2-2
d_call: NA
clone_size: NA
cdr3_aa: CASSGAVIGAGELFF
cdr3_nt: TGTGCCAGCAGCGGAGCAGTTATCGGGGCCGGGGAGCTGTTTTTT

v_call: TRBV20-1
j_call: TRBJ2-7
d_call: TRBD2
clone_size: NA
cdr3_aa: CSASGTSGGPEVWGQYF
cdr3_nt: TGCAGTGCTAGTGGGACTAGCGGGGGGCCGGAGGTATGGGGGCAGTACTTC

v_call: TRBV20-1
j_call: TRBJ2-1
d_call: TRBD2
clone_size: NA
cdr3_aa: CSAQLPLAALRHEQFF
cdr3_nt: TGCAGTGCTCAGCTACCTCTAGCGGCCCTGCGCCATGAGCAGTTCTTC

v_call: TRBV7-9
j_call: TRBJ2-2
d_call: TRBD1
clone_size: NA
cdr3_aa: CASNTDRGNTGELFF
cdr3_nt: TGTGCCAGCAACACGGACAGGGGGAACACCGGGGAGCTGTTTTTT